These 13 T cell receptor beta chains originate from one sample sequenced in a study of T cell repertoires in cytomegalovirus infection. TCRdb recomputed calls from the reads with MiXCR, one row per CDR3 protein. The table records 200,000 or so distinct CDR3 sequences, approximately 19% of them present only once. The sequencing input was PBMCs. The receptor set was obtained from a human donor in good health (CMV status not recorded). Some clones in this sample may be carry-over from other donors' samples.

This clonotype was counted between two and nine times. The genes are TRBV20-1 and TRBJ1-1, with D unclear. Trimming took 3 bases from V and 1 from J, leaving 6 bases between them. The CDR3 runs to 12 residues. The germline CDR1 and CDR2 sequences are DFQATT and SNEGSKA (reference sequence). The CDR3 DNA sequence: TGCAGTGCTAGTGCAGGGAACACTGAAGCTTTCTTT. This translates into CSASAGNTEAFF.

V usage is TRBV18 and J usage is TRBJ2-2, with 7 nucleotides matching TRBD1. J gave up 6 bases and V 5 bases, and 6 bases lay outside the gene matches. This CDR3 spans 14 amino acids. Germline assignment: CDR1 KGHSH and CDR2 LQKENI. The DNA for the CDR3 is TGTGCCAGCTCAAGCAAAACAGGGGCCGGGGAGCTGTTTTTT. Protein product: CASSSKTGAGELFF.

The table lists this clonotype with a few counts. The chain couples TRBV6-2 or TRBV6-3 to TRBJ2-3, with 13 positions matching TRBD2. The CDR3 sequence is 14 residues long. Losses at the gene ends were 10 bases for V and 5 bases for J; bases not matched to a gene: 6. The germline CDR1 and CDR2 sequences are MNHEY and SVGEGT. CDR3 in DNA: TGTGCCACCAGACTAGCGGGAGGAATAGATACGCAGTATTTT. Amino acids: CATRLAGGIDTQYF.

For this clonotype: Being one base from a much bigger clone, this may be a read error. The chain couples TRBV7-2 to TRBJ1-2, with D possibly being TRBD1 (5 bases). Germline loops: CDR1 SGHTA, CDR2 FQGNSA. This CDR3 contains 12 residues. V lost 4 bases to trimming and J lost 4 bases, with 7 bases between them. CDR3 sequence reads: CASSSQGYGYTF. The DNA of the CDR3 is TGTGCCAGCAGCTCCCAGGGCTATGGCTACACCTTC.

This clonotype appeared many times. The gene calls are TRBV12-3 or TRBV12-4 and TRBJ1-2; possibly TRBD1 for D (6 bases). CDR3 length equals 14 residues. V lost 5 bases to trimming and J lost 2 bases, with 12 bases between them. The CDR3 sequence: CASSRSGGNYGYTF. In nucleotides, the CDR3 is TGTGCCAGCAGTCGATCTGGGGGCAACTATGGCTACACCTTC.

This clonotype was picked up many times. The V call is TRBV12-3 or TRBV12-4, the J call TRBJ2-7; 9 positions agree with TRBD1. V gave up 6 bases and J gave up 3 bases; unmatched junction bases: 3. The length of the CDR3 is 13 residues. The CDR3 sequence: CASRGTGSYEQYF. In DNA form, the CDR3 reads TGTGCCAGCAGAGGGACAGGGAGCTACGAGCAGTACTTC.

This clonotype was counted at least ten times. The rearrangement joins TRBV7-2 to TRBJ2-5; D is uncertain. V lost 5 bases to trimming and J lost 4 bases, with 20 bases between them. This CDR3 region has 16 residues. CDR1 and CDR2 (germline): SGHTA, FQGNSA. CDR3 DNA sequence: TGTGCCAGCAGCGTAAGGCGGATTAAATCTGGAGAGACCCAGTACTTC. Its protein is CASSVRRIKSGETQYF.

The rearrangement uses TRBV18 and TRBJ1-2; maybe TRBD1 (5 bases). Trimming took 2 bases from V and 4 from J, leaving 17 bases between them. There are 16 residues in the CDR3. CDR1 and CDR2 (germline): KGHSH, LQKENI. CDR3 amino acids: CASSPTSGSASYGYTF. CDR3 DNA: TGTGCCAGCTCACCAACCTCAGGGTCCGCGAGCTATGGCTACACCTTC.

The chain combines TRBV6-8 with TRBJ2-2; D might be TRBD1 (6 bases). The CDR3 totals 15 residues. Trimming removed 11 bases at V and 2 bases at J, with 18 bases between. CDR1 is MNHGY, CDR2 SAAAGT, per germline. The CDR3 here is CAPKWAGANTGELFF. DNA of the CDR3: TGTGCCCCGAAATGGGCAGGGGCCAACACCGGGGAGCTGTTTTTT.

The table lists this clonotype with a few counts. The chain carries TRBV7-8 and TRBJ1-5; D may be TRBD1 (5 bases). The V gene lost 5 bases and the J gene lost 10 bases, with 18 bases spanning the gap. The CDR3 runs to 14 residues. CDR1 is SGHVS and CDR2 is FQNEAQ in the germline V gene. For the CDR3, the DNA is TGTGCCAGCAGCCCCGACGGCAGGGCTCAACCCCAGCATTTT. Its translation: CASSPDGRAQPQHF.

CDR3 sequence: CSVERWASARTDTQYF. The DNA of the CDR3 is TGCAGCGTTGAACGGTGGGCTAGCGCTCGTACAGATACGCAGTATTTT. V usage is TRBV29-1 and J usage is TRBJ2-3; D is possibly TRBD2 (6 bases). Trimming pared 2 bases from V and 3 bases from J, leaving 18 bases between. CDR1 and CDR2 (germline): SQVTM, ANQGSEA. The CDR3 contains 16 residues.

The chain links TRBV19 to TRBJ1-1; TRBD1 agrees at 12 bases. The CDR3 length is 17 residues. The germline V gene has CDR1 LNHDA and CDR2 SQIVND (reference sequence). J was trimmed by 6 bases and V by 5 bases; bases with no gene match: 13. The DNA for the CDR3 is TGTGCCAGTAGTCCCCCCCCCGGGACAGGGGGCAAGGCTGAAGCTTTCTTT. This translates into CASSPPPGTGGKAEAFF. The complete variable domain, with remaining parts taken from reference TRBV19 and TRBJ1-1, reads DGGITQSPKYLFRKEGQNVTLSCEQNLNHDAMYWYRQDPGQGLRLIYYSQIVNDFQKGDIAEGYSVSREKKESFPLTVTSAQKNPTAFYLCASSPPPGTGGKAEAFFGQGTRLTVV.

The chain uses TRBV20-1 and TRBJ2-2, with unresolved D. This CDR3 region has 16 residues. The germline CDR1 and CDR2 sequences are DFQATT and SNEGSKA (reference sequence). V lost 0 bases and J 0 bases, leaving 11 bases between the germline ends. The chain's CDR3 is CSARDLGRSNTGELFF. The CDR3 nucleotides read TGCAGTGCTAGAGATCTGGGCAGGTCGAACACCGGGGAGCTGTTTTTT.